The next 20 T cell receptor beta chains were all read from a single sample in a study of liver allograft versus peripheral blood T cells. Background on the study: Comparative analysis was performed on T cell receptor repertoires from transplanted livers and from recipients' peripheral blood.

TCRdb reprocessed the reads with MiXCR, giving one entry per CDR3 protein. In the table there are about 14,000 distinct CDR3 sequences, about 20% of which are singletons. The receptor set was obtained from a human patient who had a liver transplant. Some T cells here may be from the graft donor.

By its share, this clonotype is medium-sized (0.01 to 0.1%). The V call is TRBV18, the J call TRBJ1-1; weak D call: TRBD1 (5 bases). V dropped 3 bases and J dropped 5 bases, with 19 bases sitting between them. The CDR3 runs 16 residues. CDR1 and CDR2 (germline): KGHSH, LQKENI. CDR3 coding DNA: TGTGCCAGCTCACCCCCATCCCGGCAGGGTGTGACTGAAGCTTTCTTT. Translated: CASSPPSRQGVTEAFF.

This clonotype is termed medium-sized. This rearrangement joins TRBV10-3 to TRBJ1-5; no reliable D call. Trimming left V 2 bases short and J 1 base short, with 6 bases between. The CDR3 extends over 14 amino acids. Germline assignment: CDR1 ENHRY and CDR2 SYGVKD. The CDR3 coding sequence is TGTGCCATCAGTGAGGGGGTAAGCAATCAGCCCCAGCATTTT. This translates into CAISEGVSNQPQHF.

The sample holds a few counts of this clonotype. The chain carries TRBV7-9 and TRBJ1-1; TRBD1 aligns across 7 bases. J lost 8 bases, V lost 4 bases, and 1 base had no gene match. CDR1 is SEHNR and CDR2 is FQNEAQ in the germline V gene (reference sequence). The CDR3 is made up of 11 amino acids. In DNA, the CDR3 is TGTGCCAGCAGCTGGGGACAGGAAGCTTTCTTT. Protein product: CASSWGQEAFF.

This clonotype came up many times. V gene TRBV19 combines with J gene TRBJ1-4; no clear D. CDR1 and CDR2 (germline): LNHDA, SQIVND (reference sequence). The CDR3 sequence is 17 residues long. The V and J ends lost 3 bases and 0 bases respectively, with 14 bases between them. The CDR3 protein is CASSIYSGGSTNEKLFF. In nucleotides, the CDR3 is TGTGCCAGTAGTATTTACAGTGGCGGGTCAACTAATGAAAAACTGTTTTTT.

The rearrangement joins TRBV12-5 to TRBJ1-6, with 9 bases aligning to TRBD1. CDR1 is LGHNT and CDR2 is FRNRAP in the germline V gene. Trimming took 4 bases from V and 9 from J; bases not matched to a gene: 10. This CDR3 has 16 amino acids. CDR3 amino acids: CASGSPAGTGISPLHF. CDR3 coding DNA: TGTGCTAGTGGTTCACCCGCCGGGACAGGGATTTCACCCCTCCACTTT.

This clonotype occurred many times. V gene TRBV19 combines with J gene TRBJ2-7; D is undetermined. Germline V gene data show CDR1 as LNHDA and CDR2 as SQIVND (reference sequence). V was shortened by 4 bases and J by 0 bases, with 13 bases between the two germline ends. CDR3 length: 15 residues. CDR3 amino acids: CASSRGPASSYEQYF. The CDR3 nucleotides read TGTGCCAGTAGTAGAGGACCGGCGAGCTCCTACGAGCAGTACTTC.

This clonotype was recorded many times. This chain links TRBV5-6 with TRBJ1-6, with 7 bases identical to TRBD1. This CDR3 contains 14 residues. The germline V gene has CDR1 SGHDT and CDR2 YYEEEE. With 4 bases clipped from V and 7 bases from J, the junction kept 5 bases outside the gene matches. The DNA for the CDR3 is TGTGCCAGCAGCCACCGGGACAGAAATTCACCCCTCCACTTT. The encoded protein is CASSHRDRNSPLHF.

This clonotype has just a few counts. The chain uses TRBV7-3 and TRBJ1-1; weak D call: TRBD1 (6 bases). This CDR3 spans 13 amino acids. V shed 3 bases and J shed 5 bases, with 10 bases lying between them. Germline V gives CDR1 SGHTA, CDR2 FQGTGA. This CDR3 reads CASSLGARTEAFF. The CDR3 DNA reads TGTGCCAGCAGCTTGGGGGCCAGGACTGAAGCTTTCTTT.

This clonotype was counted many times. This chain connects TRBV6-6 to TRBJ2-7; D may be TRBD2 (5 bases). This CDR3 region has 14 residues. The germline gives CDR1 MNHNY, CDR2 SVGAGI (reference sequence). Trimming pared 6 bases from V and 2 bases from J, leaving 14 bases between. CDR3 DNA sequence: TGTGCCAGCAGCGAGGCGACGGAGGCCTACGAGCAGTACTTC. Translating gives CASSEATEAYEQYF.

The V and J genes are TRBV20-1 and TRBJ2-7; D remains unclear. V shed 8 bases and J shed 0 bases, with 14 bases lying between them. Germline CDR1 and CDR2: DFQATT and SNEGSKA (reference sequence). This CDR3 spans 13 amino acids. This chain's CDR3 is CSIPGPSSYEQYF. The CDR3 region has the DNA TGCAGTATACCAGGCCCTAGCTCCTACGAGCAGTACTTC.

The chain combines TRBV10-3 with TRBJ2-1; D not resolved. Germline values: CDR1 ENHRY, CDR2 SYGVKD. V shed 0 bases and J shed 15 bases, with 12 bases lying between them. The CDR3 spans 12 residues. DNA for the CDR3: TGTGCCATCAGTGAGTCCTGGTCGCGGTTGTTCTTC. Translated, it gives CAISESWSRLFF.

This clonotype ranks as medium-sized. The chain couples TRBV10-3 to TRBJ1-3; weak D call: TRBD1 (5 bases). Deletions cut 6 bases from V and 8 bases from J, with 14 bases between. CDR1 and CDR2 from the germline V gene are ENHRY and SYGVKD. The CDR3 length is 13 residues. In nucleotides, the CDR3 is TGTGCCATCAGCCCGGGACTCGAGGACACCATATATTTT. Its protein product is CAISPGLEDTIYF.

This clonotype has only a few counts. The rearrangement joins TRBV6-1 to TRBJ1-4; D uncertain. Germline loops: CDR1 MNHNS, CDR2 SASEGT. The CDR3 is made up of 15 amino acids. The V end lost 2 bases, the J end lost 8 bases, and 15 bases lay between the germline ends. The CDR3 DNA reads TGTGCCAGCAGTGAAACCAGACCCGTAGGAGAAAAACTGTTTTTT. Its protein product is CASSETRPVGEKLFF.

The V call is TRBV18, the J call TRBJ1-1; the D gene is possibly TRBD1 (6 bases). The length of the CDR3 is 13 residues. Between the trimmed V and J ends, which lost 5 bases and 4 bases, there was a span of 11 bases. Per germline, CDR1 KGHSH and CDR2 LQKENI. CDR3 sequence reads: CASSRTAPTEAFF. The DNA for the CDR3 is TGTGCCAGCTCAAGGACAGCCCCCACTGAAGCTTTCTTT.

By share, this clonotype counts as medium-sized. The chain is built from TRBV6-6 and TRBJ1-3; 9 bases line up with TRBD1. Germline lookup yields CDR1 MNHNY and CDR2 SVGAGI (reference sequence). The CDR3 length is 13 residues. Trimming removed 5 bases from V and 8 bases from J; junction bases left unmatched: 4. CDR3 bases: TGTGCCAGCAGTCTGGGACAGGGTGACACCATATATTTT. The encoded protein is CASSLGQGDTIYF.

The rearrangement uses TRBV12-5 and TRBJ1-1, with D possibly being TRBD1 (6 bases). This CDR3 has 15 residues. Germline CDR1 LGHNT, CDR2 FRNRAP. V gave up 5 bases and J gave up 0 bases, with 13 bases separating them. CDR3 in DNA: TGTGCTAGTGGTCCGGGGGGGGCTCTGAACACTGAAGCTTTCTTT. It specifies CASGPGGALNTEAFF.

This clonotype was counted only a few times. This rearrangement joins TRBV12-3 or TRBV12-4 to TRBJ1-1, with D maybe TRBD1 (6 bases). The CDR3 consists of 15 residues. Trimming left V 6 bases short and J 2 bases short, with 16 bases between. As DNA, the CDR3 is TGTGCCAGCAGCCGAAGGGACACAGATAACACTGAAGCTTTCTTT. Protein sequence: CASSRRDTDNTEAFF.

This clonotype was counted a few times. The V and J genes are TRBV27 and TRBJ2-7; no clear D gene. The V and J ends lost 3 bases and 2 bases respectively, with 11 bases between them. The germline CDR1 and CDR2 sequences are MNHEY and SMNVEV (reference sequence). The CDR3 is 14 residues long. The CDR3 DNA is TGTGCCAGCAGTTTTATCGACCGCGCCTACGAGCAGTACTTC. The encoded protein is CASSFIDRAYEQYF.

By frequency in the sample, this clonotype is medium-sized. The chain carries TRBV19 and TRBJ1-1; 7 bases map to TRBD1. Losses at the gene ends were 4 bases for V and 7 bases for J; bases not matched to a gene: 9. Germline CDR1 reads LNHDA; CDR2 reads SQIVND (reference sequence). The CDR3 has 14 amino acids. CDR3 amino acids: CASSTDWGDSEAFF. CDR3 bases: TGTGCCAGTAGTACGGATTGGGGGGACAGTGAAGCTTTCTTT.

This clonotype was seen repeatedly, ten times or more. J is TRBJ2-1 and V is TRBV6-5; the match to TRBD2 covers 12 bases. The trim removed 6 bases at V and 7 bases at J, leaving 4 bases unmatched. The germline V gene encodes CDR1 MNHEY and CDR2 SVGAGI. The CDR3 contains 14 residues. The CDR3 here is CASSRTSGVNEQFF. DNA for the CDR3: TGTGCCAGCAGCCGGACTAGCGGGGTGAATGAGCAGTTCTTC.